Following are 25 T cell receptor beta chains from one sample sequenced in a study of ipilimumab plus nivolumab after autologous stem cell transplantation. Method: immunoSEQ multiplex PCR; TCRdb's copy keeps in-frame clones and lacks some. Among about 19,000 clones listed, over 75% were seen once. The specimen comprised PBMCs, sampled in a trial of ipilimumab plus nivolumab as post-transplant consolidation. The receptors derive from a male donor with diffuse large B-cell lymphoma.

The count of this clone is one. CDR3 sequence reads: CASSPLGANSPLHF. CDR3 nucleotides: TGTGCCAGCAGCCCCCTCGGGGCTAATTCACCCCTCCACTTT. The chain combines TRBV6-6 with TRBJ1-6, with D perhaps TRBD1 (5 bases). Germline-derived CDR1 and CDR2 are MNHNY and SVGAGI (reference sequence). CDR3 length: 14 amino acids. The V and J ends lost 6 bases and 6 bases respectively, with 12 bases between them.

The chain links TRBV7-9 to TRBJ2-5, with D perhaps matching TRBD2 (7 bases). This CDR3 is built from 15 residues. Trimming cost V 0 bases and J 3 bases, with 11 bases left between them. From germline, CDR1 is SEHNR and CDR2 FQNEAQ (reference sequence). The CDR3 reads CASSLAGGGEETQYF. In nucleotides, the CDR3 is TGTGCCAGCAGCTTAGCGGGAGGGGGTGAAGAGACCCAGTACTTC.

The chain is built from TRBV7-2 and TRBJ1-5; weak D call: TRBD1 (6 bases). Trimming removed 6 bases from V and 7 bases from J, with 28 bases in between. CDR3 length equals 18 residues. Germline V gene lookup returns CDR1 SGHTA and CDR2 FQGNSA. This chain's CDR3 is CASSRFARGQGGSQPQHF. In DNA, the CDR3 is TGTGCCAGCAGTCGATTCGCACGGGGGCAGGGAGGCTCCCAGCCCCAGCATTTT.

This clone was detected only a few times. The chain carries TRBV6-6 and TRBJ2-3; possible D gene TRBD2, 6 bases. The CDR3 has 15 residues. Trimming pared 4 bases from V and 0 bases from J, leaving 11 bases between. Germline CDR1 and CDR2: MNHNY and SVGAGI (reference sequence). DNA of the CDR3: TGTGCCAGCAGTTTTCGCGGGACTAGCACAGATACGCAGTATTTT. It yields the protein CASSFRGTSTDTQYF.

The genes are TRBV5-1 and TRBJ1-3; D unresolved. With 6 bases removed from V and 0 bases from J, the gap between germline ends came to 13 bases. This CDR3 comprises 15 residues. Germline V gene sequence: CDR1 SGHRS, CDR2 YFSETQ. CDR3 sequence reads: CASTISPSSGNTIYF. The CDR3 nucleotides read TGCGCCAGCACTATAAGCCCGAGCTCTGGAAACACCATATATTTT.

The V call is TRBV2, the J call TRBJ2-7; the D gene is possibly TRBD1 (6 bases). The CDR3 loop spans 12 amino acids. CDR1 and CDR2 from the germline V gene are SNHLY and FYNNEI. The ends were cut back, 4 bases at V and 4 bases at J, with 8 bases in the middle. The CDR3 nucleotides read TGTGCCAGCAGTGGGACAGCGTACGAGCAGTACTTC. Protein product: CASSGTAYEQYF.

The chain employs TRBV7-8 and TRBJ2-5, with a weak D call TRBD2 (7 bases). The DNA end is a closer match to TRBJ2-7, so the J assignment may be wrong. Germline V CDR1 and CDR2: SGHVS, FQNEAQ. The CDR3 is 13 amino acids. The CDR3 loop is CASWGGATHEQYF. In DNA, the CDR3 is TGTGCCAGCTGGGGGGGGGCCACCCACGAGCAGTACTTC.

The chain uses TRBV5-1 and TRBJ2-3, with D possibly matching TRBD2 (6 bases). This CDR3 is 14 amino acids long. V dropped 0 bases and J dropped 4 bases, with 9 bases sitting between them. The germline V gene encodes CDR1 SGHRS and CDR2 YFSETQ. In nucleotides, the CDR3 is TGCGCCAGCAGCTTGGAACTAGCACCAGATACGCAGTATTTT. Its translation: CASSLELAPDTQYF.

This chain joins TRBV7-2 and TRBJ1-5; tentative D call: TRBD1 (6 bases). Trimming removed 2 bases from V and 4 bases from J, with 12 bases in between. CDR1 and CDR2 (germline): SGHTA, FQGNSA. This CDR3 is 15 amino acids long. CDR3 protein: CASSLSTGQNQPQHF. CDR3 bases: TGTGCCAGCAGCTTATCGACAGGTCAGAATCAGCCCCAGCATTTT.

The chain carries TRBV5-4 and TRBJ2-3, with TRBD2 matching 14 bases. Germline V lookup: CDR1 SGHNT, CDR2 YYREEE (reference sequence). CDR3 length equals 17 residues. Trimming removed 1 base from V and 4 bases from J; junction bases left unmatched: 5. This chain's CDR3 is CASSLRTSGGWPDTQYF. CDR3 nucleotide sequence: TGTGCCAGCAGCTTGCGGACTAGCGGGGGGTGGCCAGATACGCAGTATTTT. Full variable domain (remainder filled in from reference TRBV5-4 and TRBJ2-3): ETGVTQSPTHLIKTRGQQVTLRCSSQSGHNTVSWYQQALGQGPQFIFQYYREEENGRGNFPPRFSGLQFPNYSSELNVNALELDDSALYLCASSLRTSGGWPDTQYFGPGTRLTVL.

CDR3 bases: TGCGCCAGCAGCCAACACCGTGAACAGCCCCAAGAGACCCAGTACTTC. Protein: CASSQHREQPQETQYF. The chain employs TRBV4-1 and TRBJ2-5, with D hard to call. Trimming left V 2 bases short and J 1 base short, with 14 bases between. The CDR3 totals 16 residues. Germline assignment: CDR1 MGHRA and CDR2 YSYEKL.

The rearrangement uses TRBV7-2 and TRBJ2-3; D is possibly TRBD1 or TRBD2 (5 bases each). The CDR3 is 13 amino acids. The germline CDR1 and CDR2 sequences are SGHTA and FQGNSA. Trimming stripped 4 bases from V and 7 bases from J, with 12 bases between. CDR3 nucleotides: TGTGCCAGCAGCTCCCCTGGGGGAAATACGCAGTATTTT. This sequence encodes CASSSPGGNTQYF.

This rearrangement joins TRBV27 to TRBJ2-7, with 8 bases identical to TRBD1. Per the germline V gene, CDR1 is MNHEY and CDR2 is SMNVEV (reference sequence). The CDR3 is 14 residues long. Trimming took 6 bases from V and 6 from J; bases not matched to a gene: 10. The CDR3 sequence is CASRLGQGGGEQYF. The DNA for the CDR3 is TGTGCCAGCAGGCTTGGACAGGGCGGCGGCGAGCAGTACTTC.

The chain combines TRBV7-9 with TRBJ2-5; TRBD1 matches at 8 bases. J lost 5 bases, V lost 5 bases, and 4 bases had no gene match. CDR1 and CDR2 (germline): SEHNR, FQNEAQ (reference sequence). CDR3 length: 13 amino acids. The CDR3 DNA sequence: TGTGCCAGCAGCCCCAGGGGGCCGGAGACCCAGTACTTC. The encoded protein is CASSPRGPETQYF.

This clone was counted between two and nine times. The J gene is TRBJ1-4, the V gene TRBV7-9; D unresolved. This CDR3 has 14 residues. V lost 4 bases and J lost 7, with 13 bases in between. The V gene's germline CDR1 is SEHNR and CDR2 FQNEAQ (reference sequence). The CDR3 spells CASSSTDQAEKLFF. The CDR3 DNA is TGTGCCAGCAGCTCCACGGATCAGGCTGAAAAACTGTTTTTT.

Comments on this clone: The junction does not match germline at one end; this may be a read error. This chain joins TRBV5-1 and TRBJ2-7; possible D gene TRBD2, 5 bases. This CDR3 spans 11 amino acids. Germline CDR1 SGHRS, CDR2 YFSETQ. CDR3 sequence reads: CASGESYEQYF. The CDR3 nucleotides are TGTGCCAGCGGCGAGTCCTACGAGCAGTACTTC.

The V gene is TRBV6-6, the J gene TRBJ2-3, with 7 bases fitting TRBD1. CDR1 and CDR2 (germline): MNHNY, SVGAGI (reference sequence). This CDR3 comprises 12 residues. The junction had 3 bases not matched to a gene; V was cut back by 10 bases and J by 2 bases. CDR3 sequence reads: CAIGGTTDTQYF. In nucleotides, the CDR3 is TGTGCCATAGGGGGCACCACAGATACGCAGTATTTT.

The rearrangement links TRBV7-3 to TRBJ2-5, with 11 bases aligning to TRBD2. In germline, CDR1 is SGHTA, CDR2 FQGTGA. Unmatched junction bases numbered 12, after V lost 4 bases and J lost 5 bases. This CDR3 spans 17 amino acids. CDR3 nucleotide sequence: TGTGCCAGCAGCTCCTACCAACTAGCGGGGGTAATGGAGACCCAGTACTTC. Translation: CASSSYQLAGVMETQYF.

J is TRBJ1-1 and V is TRBV18; a possible D gene is TRBD1 (5 bases). Germline-derived CDR1 and CDR2 are KGHSH and LQKENI. Between the trimmed V and J ends, which lost 0 bases and 4 bases, there was a span of 15 bases. The CDR3 has 16 residues. The CDR3 region is CASSPPGGLVITEAFF. The CDR3 nucleotides read TGTGCCAGCTCACCACCGGGGGGTCTCGTGATCACTGAAGCTTTCTTT.

The V and J genes are TRBV6-6 and TRBJ1-4; D gene uncertain. V shed 2 bases and J shed 8 bases, with 15 bases lying between them. The CDR3 spans 15 residues. Germline V CDR1 and CDR2: MNHNY, SVGAGI (reference sequence). The CDR3 region has the DNA TGTGCCAGCAGTTACGAAACTATCCAAAGGGAAAAACTGTTTTTT. Protein: CASSYETIQREKLFF.

The chain recombines TRBV4-1 with TRBJ1-5; 11 bases agree with TRBD1. The J segment lost 6 bases and the V segment lost 1 base, leaving 8 bases of the junction unmatched. The CDR3 is 17 residues long. Germline assignment: CDR1 MGHRA and CDR2 YSYEKL. The chain's CDR3 is CASSQVQGQGGFQPQHF. CDR3 coding DNA: TGCGCCAGCAGCCAAGTCCAGGGACAGGGGGGATTTCAGCCCCAGCATTTT.

V and J are TRBV27 and TRBJ2-7; 9 positions agree with TRBD1. Germline CDR1 and CDR2: MNHEY and SMNVEV (reference sequence). This CDR3 spans 14 amino acids. The V segment lost 3 bases and the J segment 7 bases; nucleotides outside the gene matches: 7. The CDR3 loop is CASSLGQGLGEQYF. The CDR3, as DNA: TGTGCCAGCAGTTTGGGACAGGGCCTGGGAGAGCAGTACTTC.

This chain uses TRBV4-3 with TRBJ1-4, with D possibly being TRBD1 (5 bases). The CDR3 spans 14 residues. CDR1 and CDR2 (germline): LGHNA, YSLEER. V lost 0 bases to trimming and J lost 10 bases, with 12 bases between them. The DNA of the CDR3 is TGCGCCAGCAGCCAAGATAATCGGGGGGGAAAACTGTTTTTT. This sequence encodes CASSQDNRGGKLFF.

The chain has TRBV5-1 and TRBJ2-2; tentatively, D is TRBD1 (5 bases). V lost 4 bases to trimming and J lost 5 bases, with 12 bases between them. CDR1 and CDR2 (germline): SGHRS, YFSETQ. CDR3 length: 14 amino acids. CDR3 sequence reads: CASSVGLGTGELFF. The CDR3 DNA is TGCGCCAGCAGCGTGGGGCTAGGGACCGGGGAGCTGTTTTTT.

The chain has TRBV7-8 and TRBJ1-1; maybe TRBD1 (6 bases). CDR3 length equals 14 residues. Germline CDR1 and CDR2: SGHVS and FQNEAQ. V lost 3 bases and J 3 bases, leaving 11 bases between the germline ends. CDR3 loop: CASSLRTVDTEAFF. CDR3 DNA sequence: TGTGCCAGCAGCTTGAGGACAGTTGACACTGAAGCTTTCTTT.